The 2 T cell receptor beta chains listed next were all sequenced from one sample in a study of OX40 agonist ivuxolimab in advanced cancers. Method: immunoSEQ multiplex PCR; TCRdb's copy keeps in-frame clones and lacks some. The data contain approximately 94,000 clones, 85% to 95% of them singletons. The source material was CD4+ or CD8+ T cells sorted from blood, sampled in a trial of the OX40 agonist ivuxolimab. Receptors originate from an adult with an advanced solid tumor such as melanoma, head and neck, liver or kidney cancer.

DNA for the CDR3: TGTGCCAGCAGTTTCCCCAGCGGGAGGGACACAGATACGCAGTATTTT. Protein product: CASSFPSGRDTDTQYF. The genes are TRBV5-4 and TRBJ2-3; 10 bases align to TRBD2. This CDR3 comprises 16 residues. Germline V CDR1 and CDR2: SGHNT, YYREEE (reference sequence). The V and J ends lost 5 bases and 2 bases, in that order; junction bases with no gene match: 8.

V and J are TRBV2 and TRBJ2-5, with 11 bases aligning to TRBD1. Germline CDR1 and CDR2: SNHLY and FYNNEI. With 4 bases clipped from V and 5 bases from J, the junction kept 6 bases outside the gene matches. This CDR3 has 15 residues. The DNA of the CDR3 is TGTGCCAGCAGTGTGGACAGGGGGCTTCAGGAGACCCAGTACTTC. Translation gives CASSVDRGLQETQYF.